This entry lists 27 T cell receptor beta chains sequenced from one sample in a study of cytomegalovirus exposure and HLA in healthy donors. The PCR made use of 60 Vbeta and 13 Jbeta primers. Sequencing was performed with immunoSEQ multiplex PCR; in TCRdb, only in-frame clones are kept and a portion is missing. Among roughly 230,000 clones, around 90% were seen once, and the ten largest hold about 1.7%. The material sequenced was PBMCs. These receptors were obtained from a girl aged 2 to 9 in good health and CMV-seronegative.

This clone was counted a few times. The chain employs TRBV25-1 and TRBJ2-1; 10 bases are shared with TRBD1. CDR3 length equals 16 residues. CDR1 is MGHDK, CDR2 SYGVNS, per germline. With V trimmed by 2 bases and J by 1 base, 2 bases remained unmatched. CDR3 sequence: CASSEPGQGSYNEQFF. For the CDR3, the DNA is TGTGCCAGCAGTGAACCGGGACAGGGGTCCTACAATGAGCAGTTCTTC.

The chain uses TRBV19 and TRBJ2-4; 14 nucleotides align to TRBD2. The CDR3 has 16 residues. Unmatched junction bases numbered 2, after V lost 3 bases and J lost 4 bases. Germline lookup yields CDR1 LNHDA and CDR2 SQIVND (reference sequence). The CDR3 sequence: CASSIRLAGGKNIQYF. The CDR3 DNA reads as TGTGCCAGTAGTATTCGACTAGCGGGAGGGAAAAACATTCAGTACTTC.

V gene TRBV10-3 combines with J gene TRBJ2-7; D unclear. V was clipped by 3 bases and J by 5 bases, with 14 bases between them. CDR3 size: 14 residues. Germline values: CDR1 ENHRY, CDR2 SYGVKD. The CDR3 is CAISEGGSLDEQYF. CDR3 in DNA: TGTGCCATCAGTGAAGGCGGCTCCCTCGACGAGCAGTACTTC.

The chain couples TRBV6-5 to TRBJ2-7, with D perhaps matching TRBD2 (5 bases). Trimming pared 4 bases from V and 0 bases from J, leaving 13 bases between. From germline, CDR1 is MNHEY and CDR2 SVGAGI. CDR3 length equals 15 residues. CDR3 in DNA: TGTGCCAGCAGTTTCGACCTTGGGAGCTCCTACGAGCAGTACTTC. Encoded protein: CASSFDLGSSYEQYF.

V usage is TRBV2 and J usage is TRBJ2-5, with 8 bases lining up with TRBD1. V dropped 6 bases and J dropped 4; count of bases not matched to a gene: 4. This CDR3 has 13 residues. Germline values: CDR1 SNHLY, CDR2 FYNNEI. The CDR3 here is CASRTTGVETQYF. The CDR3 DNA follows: TGTGCCAGCAGAACGACAGGGGTAGAGACCCAGTACTTC.

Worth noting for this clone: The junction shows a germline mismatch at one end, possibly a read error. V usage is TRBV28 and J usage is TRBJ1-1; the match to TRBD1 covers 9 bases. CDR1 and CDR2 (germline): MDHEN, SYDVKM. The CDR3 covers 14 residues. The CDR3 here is CASSWTGALPDAFF. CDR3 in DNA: TGTGCCAGCAGCTGGACAGGGGCTCTCCCTGACGCTTTCTTT. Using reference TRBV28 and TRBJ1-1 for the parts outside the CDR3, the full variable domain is DVKVTQSSRYLVKRTGEKVFLECVQDMDHENMFWYRQDPGLGLRLIYFSYDVKMKEKGDIPEGYSVSREKKERFSLILESASTNQTSMYLCASSWTGALPDAFFGQGTRLTVV.

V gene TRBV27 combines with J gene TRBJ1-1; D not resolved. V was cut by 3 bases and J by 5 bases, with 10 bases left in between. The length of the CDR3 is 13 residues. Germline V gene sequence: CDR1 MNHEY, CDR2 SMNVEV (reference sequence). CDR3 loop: CASSLAVLTEAFF. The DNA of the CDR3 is TGTGCCAGCAGTTTGGCGGTGTTGACTGAAGCTTTCTTT.

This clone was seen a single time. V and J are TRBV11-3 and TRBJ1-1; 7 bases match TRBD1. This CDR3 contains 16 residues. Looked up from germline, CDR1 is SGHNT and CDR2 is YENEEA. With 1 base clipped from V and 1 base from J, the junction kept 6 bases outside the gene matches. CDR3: CASSLGGTAKNTEAFF. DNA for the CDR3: TGTGCCAGCAGCTTAGGTGGGACAGCGAAGAACACTGAAGCTTTCTTT.

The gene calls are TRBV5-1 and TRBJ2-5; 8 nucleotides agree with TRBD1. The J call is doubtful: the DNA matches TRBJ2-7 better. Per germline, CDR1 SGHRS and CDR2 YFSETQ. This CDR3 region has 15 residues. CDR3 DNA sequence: TGCGCCAGCAGAGTGGCGACAGGGGCGACCTACGAGCAGTACTTC. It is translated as CASRVATGATYEQYF.

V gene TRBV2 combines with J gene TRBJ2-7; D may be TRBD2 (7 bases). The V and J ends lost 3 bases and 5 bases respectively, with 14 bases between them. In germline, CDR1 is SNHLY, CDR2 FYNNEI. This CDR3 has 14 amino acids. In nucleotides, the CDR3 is TGTGCCAGCAGTGATGAGGGGGGGCTGAACGAGCAGTACTTC. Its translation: CASSDEGGLNEQYF.

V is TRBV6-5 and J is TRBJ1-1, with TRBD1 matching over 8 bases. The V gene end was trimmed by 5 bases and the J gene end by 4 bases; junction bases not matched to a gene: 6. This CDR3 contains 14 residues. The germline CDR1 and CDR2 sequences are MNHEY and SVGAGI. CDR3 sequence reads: CASSPQGARTEAFF. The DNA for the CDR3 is TGTGCCAGCAGTCCCCAGGGGGCCCGCACTGAAGCTTTCTTT.

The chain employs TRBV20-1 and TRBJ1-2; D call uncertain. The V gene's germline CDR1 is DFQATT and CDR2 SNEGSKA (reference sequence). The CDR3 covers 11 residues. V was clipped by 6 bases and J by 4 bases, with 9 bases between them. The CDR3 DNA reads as TGCAGTGCAGCCGGGTTCTATGGCTACACCTTC. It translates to CSAAGFYGYTF.

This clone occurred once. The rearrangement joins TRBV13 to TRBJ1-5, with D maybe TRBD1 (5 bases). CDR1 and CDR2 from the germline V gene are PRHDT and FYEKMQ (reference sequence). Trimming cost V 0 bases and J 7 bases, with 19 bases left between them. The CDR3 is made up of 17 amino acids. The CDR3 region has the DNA TGTGCCAGCAGCTTAGGCCCCAACGACGGGGCGGGACAGCCCCAGCATTTT. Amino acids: CASSLGPNDGAGQPQHF.

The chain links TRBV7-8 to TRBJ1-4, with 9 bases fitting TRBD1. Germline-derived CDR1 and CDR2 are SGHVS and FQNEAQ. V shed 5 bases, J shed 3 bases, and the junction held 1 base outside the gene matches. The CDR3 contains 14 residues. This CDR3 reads CASSRDRANEKLFF. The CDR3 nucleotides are TGTGCCAGCAGCCGGGACAGGGCTAATGAAAAACTGTTTTTT.

CDR3 sequence (DNA): TGTGCCAGCAGCCTCCGGTCCGGGGAGCTGTTTTTT. This codes for CASSLRSGELFF. V and J are TRBV14 and TRBJ2-2; no definite D call. CDR1 and CDR2 from the germline V gene are SGHDN and FVKESK. This CDR3 comprises 12 residues. Trimming cost V 4 bases and J 6 bases, with 6 bases left between them.

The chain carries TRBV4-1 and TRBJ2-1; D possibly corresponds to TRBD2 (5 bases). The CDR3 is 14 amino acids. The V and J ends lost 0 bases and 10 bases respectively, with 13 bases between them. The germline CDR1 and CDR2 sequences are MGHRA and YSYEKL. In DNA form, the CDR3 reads TGCGCCAGCAGCCAAGACGACTACAATTGGGAGCAGTTCTTC. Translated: CASSQDDYNWEQFF.

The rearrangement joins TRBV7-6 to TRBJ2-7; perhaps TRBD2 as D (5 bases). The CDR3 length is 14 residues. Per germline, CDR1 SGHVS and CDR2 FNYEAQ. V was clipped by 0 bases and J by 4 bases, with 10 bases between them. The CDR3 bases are TGTGCCAGCAGCTTAGCAGAGGGAAGGTACGAGCAGTACTTC. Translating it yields CASSLAEGRYEQYF.

CDR3 protein: CSGGHLNTEAFF. CDR3 DNA sequence: TGCAGCGGAGGACACCTGAACACTGAAGCTTTCTTT. The rearrangement joins TRBV29-1 to TRBJ1-1; tentatively, D is TRBD1 (5 bases). The germline V gene encodes CDR1 SQVTM and CDR2 ANQGSEA. The germline V and J ends were trimmed by 7 bases and 0 bases, with 9 bases remaining between them. CDR3 length: 12 amino acids.

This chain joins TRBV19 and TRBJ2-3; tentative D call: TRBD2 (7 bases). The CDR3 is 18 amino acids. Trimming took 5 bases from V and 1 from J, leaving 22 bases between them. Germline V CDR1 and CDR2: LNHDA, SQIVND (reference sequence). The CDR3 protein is CASSRGGGLTDRTDTQYF. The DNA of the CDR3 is TGTGCCAGTAGTCGAGGGGGGGGACTAACCGATCGCACAGATACGCAGTATTTT.

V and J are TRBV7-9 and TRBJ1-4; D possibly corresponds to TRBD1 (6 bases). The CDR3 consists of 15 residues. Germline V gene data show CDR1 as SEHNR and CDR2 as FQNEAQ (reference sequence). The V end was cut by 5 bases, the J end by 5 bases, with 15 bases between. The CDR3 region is CASSATGTLNEKLFF. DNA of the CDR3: TGTGCCAGCAGCGCGACCGGGACATTAAATGAAAAACTGTTTTTT. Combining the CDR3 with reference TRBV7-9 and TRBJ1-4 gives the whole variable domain DTGVSQNPRHKITKRGQNVTFRCDPISEHNRLYWYRQTLGQGPEFLTYFQNEAQLEKSRLLSDRFSAERPKGSFSTLEIQRTEQGDSAMYLCASSATGTLNEKLFFGSGTQLSVL.

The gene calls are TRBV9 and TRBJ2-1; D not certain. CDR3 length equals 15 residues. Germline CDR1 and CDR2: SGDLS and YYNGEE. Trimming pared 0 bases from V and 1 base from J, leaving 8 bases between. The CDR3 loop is CASSVGALSYNEQFF. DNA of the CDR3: TGTGCCAGCAGCGTAGGCGCCTTATCCTACAATGAGCAGTTCTTC.

The CDR3 sequence is CSANDDSLLFF. For the CDR3, the DNA is TGCAGTGCTAACGACGACAGCCTTCTGTTTTTT. This chain joins TRBV20-1 and TRBJ1-4; tentatively, D is TRBD1 (5 bases). Trimming removed 4 bases at V and 14 bases at J, with 14 bases between. The CDR3 is made up of 11 amino acids. CDR1 is DFQATT and CDR2 is SNEGSKA in the germline V gene (reference sequence).

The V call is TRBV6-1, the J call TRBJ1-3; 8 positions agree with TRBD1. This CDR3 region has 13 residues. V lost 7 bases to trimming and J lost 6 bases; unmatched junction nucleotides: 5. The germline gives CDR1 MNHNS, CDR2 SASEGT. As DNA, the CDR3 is TGTGCCAGCATACCGACAGGGGTAAACACCATATATTTT. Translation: CASIPTGVNTIYF.

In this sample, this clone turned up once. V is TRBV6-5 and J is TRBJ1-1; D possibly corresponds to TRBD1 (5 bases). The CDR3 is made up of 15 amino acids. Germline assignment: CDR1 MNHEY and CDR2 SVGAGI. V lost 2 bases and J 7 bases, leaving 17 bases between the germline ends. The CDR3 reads CASSYRHGRGNEAFF. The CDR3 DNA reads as TGTGCCAGCAGTTACAGACATGGAAGGGGCAATGAAGCTTTCTTT.

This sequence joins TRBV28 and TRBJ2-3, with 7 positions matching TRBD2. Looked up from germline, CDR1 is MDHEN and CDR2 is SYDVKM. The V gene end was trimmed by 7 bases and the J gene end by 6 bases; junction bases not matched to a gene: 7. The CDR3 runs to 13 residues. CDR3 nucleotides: TGTGCCAGCATTCTCCTGGGGGGGGATACGCAGTATTTT. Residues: CASILLGGDTQYF. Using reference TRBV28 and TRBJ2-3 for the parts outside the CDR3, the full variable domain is DVKVTQSSRYLVKRTGEKVFLECVQDMDHENMFWYRQDPGLGLRLIYFSYDVKMKEKGDIPEGYSVSREKKERFSLILESASTNQTSMYLCASILLGGDTQYFGPGTRLTVL.

The CDR3 spells CASSDRGPYNEQFF. CDR3 nucleotides: TGTGCCAGCAGCGACAGGGGCCCATACAATGAGCAGTTCTTC. The chain is built from TRBV2 and TRBJ2-1; 8 nucleotides line up with TRBD1. Unmatched junction bases numbered 5, after V lost 6 bases and J lost 4 bases. Germline assignment: CDR1 SNHLY and CDR2 FYNNEI. The CDR3 runs to 14 residues. The variable domain in full, with the rest retrieved from reference TRBV2 and TRBJ2-1, is EPEVTQTPSHQVTQMGQEVILRCVPISNHLYFYWYRQILGQKVEFLVSFYNNEISEKSEIFDDQFSVERPDGSNFTLKIRSTKLEDSAMYFCASSDRGPYNEQFFGPGTRLTVL.

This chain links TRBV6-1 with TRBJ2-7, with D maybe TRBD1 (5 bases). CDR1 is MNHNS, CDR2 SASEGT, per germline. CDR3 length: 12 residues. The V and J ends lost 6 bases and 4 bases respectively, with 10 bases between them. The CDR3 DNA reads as TGTGCCAGCAGCGCAAACAGGTACGAGCAGTACTTC. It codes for CASSANRYEQYF.